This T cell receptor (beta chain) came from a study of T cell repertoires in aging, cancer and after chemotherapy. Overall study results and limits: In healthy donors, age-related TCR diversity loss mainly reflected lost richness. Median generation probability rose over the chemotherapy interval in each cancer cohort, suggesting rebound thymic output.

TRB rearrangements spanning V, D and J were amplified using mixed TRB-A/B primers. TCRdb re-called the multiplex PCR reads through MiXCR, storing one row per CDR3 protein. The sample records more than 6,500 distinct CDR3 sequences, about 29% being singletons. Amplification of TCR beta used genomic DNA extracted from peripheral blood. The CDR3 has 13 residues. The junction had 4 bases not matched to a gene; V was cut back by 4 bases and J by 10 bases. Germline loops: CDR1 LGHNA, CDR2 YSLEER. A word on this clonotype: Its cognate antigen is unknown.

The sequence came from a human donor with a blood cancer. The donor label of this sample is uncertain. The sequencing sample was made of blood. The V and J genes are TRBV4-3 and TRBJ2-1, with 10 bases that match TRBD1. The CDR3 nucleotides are TGCGCCAGCAGCCGGGACAGGGGAGGAGAGCAGTTCTTC. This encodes CASSRDRGGEQFF.